A selection of T cell receptor beta chains follows, all from one sample in a study of CD8 T cells in Susac syndrome. From the immunoSEQ multiplex PCR reads, TCRdb called clonotypes with MiXCR, one entry per CDR3 protein. The table shows more than 65,000 distinct CDR3 sequences, with roughly 94% occurring only once. The sequenced sample consisted of CD8+ T cells from PBMCs. The origin of the receptors is a human donor with Susac syndrome. Both conserved end residues are part of each CDR3. The D gene is left open where the match is weak. Only part of the rows carry a size: once, few, many, or a class if the clone is expanded.

j_gene,v_gene,abundance,d_gene,CDR3nt,CDR3aa
TRBJ1-2,TRBV29-1,-,-,TGCAGCGCCGACAAAGGGGACTATGGCTACACCTTC,CSADKGDYGYTF
TRBJ2-7,TRBV7-8,-,TRBD2,TGTGCCAGCAGCTTAGGGGTGGGACTAGCGGGCTACGAGCAGTACTTC,CASSLGVGLAGYEQYF
TRBJ2-7,TRBV29-1,once,-,TGCAGCGTTGAAGTAGTCGGCTTCCAGCGCGAGCAGTACTTC,CSVEVVGFQREQYF
TRBJ2-6,TRBV6-2/TRBV6-3,few,-,TGTGCCAGCAGTTACGGGGGCTCTGGGGCCAACGTCCTGACTTTC,CASSYGGSGANVLTF
TRBJ2-3,TRBV9,-,-,TGTGCCAGCAGCGTAGGGGACTCCGCAGATACGCAGTATTTT,CASSVGDSADTQYF
TRBJ2-1,TRBV29-1,-,TRBD2,TGCAGCGTTGGGGCGCGGGGGACTAAAAATGAGCAGTTCTTC,CSVGARGTKNEQFF
TRBJ2-7,TRBV28,-,-,TGTGCCAGCAGTTTTCTTGGGTACGAGCAGTACTTC,CASSFLGYEQYF
TRBJ2-5,TRBV15,-,-,TGTGCCACCAGCACCCGAGGGCACCAAGAGACCCAGTACTTC,CATSTRGHQETQYF
TRBJ1-5,TRBV2,-,-,TGTGCCAGCAGTGAAAGGGACAGCAATCAGCCCCAGCATTTT,CASSERDSNQPQHF
TRBJ1-1,TRBV6-5,-,-,TGTGCCAGCAGTTACTCGATTACGGAACCGAACACTGAAGCTTTCTTT,CASSYSITEPNTEAFF
TRBJ2-1,TRBV27,-,-,TGTGCCAGCAGTACAGGGAGGAATGAGCAGTTCTTC,CASSTGRNEQFF
TRBJ2-7,TRBV7-2,-,TRBD2,TGTGCCAGCAGCTTAGTGTTAGCGGGAGCCCCCTACGAGCAGTACTTC,CASSLVLAGAPYEQYF
TRBJ2-1,TRBV27,few,-,TGTGCCAGCAGTTTTCCTGAGCAGTTCTTC,CASSFPEQFF
TRBJ1-1,TRBV4-1,once,TRBD1,TGCGCCAGCAGCCGGTCAGGGGGCACGGACACTGAAGCTTTCTTT,CASSRSGGTDTEAFF
TRBJ2-5,TRBV5-8,-,-,TGTGCCAGCAGCTTGGGGGGACATAACCAAGAGACCCAGTACTTC,CASSLGGHNQETQYF
TRBJ2-5,TRBV18,-,-,TGTGCCAGCTCACCTATCAGGGTGGACAGCCAAGAGACCCAGTACTTC,CASSPIRVDSQETQYF
TRBJ2-7,TRBV25-1,few,-,TGTGCCAGCAGTGAATATGGCGAGCAGTACTTC,CASSEYGEQYF
TRBJ2-5,TRBV24-1,-,-,TGTGCCACCAGTGATTACAGGGTGCAAGAGACCCAGTACTTC,CATSDYRVQETQYF
TRBJ1-2,TRBV10-3,-,TRBD1,TGTGCCACCCCGGACAGGAGGGGCTATGGCTACACCTTC,CATPDRRGYGYTF
TRBJ1-1,TRBV30,-,-,TGTGCCTGGAGTCTCGAACTAATGAACACTGAAGCTTTCTTT,CAWSLELMNTEAFF
TRBJ2-7,TRBV5-6,-,-,TGTGCCAGCAGCTTGGCCACCGGGATCCTTCACTACGAGCAGTACTTC,CASSLATGILHYEQYF
TRBJ1-1,TRBV12-3/TRBV12-4,few,-,TGTGCCAGCAGGAATTGGGAGGGTCCCGAAGCTTTCTTT,CASRNWEGPEAFF
TRBJ1-1,TRBV6-2/TRBV6-3,-,-,TGTGCCAGCAGTCCTGGGAGGACGGGGACCTTTGAGAGAGCTTTCTTT,CASSPGRTGTFERAFF
TRBJ2-1,TRBV15,-,TRBD1,TGTGCCATCCGAGACAGGGGGCATAATGAGCAGTTCTTC,CAIRDRGHNEQFF
TRBJ2-7,TRBV7-9,-,TRBD2,TGTGCCAGCAGCTTACGGGGCCTAGCGGGAGAGTCAGAGCAGTACTTC,CASSLRGLAGESEQYF
TRBJ2-1,TRBV15,-,-,TGTGCCACCAGCGAGGTCCTGGGAGGAGGGAATGAGCAGTTCTTC,CATSEVLGGGNEQFF
TRBJ2-1,TRBV28,-,-,TGTGCCAGCAGTTTTGGGACCCAGACATATGAGCAGTTCTTC,CASSFGTQTYEQFF
TRBJ2-5,TRBV20-1,-,-,TGCAGTGTCGTTGACCCGATAGGGTTTCAAGAGACCCAGTACTTC,CSVVDPIGFQETQYF
TRBJ2-7,TRBV29-1,once,-,TGCAGCGTTGAAGTCGACGGCGAACGAACCTACGAGCAGTACTTC,CSVEVDGERTYEQYF
TRBJ2-5,TRBV5-6,-,TRBD1,TGTGCCAGCAGCCCTACAGACAGGGCCGGAGAGACCCAGTACTTC,CASSPTDRAGETQYF
TRBJ2-7,TRBV29-1,-,-,TGCAGCGTTGTTTGGGAGAGCGGATACGAGCAGTACTTC,CSVVWESGYEQYF
TRBJ2-2,TRBV5-4,-,TRBD2,TGTGCCAGCAGCTTGGGACTAGCGGGAGACGTCGGGGAGCTGTTTTTT,CASSLGLAGDVGELFF
TRBJ2-1,TRBV29-1,-,TRBD1,TGCAGCGTTGGGGGGGTGACAGGGGGCAGCTCCTACAATGAGCAGTTCTTC,CSVGGVTGGSSYNEQFF